This TCR beta chain appears in the sequencing data of a study of Graves' ophthalmopathy and Graves' hyperthyroidism. Overall study findings and caveats: Most thyroid-expanded clonotypes exceeding 0.001 frequency were also found in blood.

Per germline, CDR1 DFQATT and CDR2 SNEGSKA (reference sequence). The junction had 10 bases not matched to a gene; V was cut back by 7 bases and J by 5 bases. There are 14 residues in the CDR3. About this clonotype: The antigen remains undetermined.

The study excluded patients with other autoimmune diseases, uncontrolled infections, pregnancy or lactation. Scientists amplified the TCR beta CDR3 regions from RNA transcripts. First-round RT-PCR employed HTBI primers, with a second-round multiplex PCR after it. TCRdb processed the multiplex PCR reads anew with MiXCR; each CDR3 protein has one entry. The sample gives 150,000 to 200,000 distinct CDR3 sequences, just under 40% of which show up once; approximately 9% is in the top ten. The V call is TRBV20-1, the J call TRBJ2-5; 10 bases map to TRBD2. The sequencing sample was made of peripheral blood. The clonotype comes from a man in his thirties or forties with Graves' ophthalmopathy. In nucleotides, the CDR3 is TGCAGTGTTCTTCCTAGCGGGAGAAGGGAGACCCAGTACTTC. It is translated as CSVLPSGRRETQYF.